This section outlines one T cell receptor (beta chain) sequence together with its context. Germline values: CDR1 ENHRY, CDR2 SYGVKD. CDR3 length equals 15 residues. J gave up 4 bases and V 1 base, and 5 bases lay outside the gene matches. This record belongs to a study of T cells in Graves' hyperthyroidism and ophthalmopathy. TCR beta CDR3 regions were amplified from RNA transcripts. The TCR CDR3 first-round RT-PCR relied on the HTBI primer set. One entry per CDR3 protein results from TCRdb running MiXCR on the multiplex PCR reads. The data show approximately 600,000 distinct CDR3 sequences, with roughly 14% seen just once and 5.5% to 7.5% held by the top ten.

Sequencing was performed on blood. The TCR comes from a woman younger than 45 with Graves' hyperthyroidism that later progressed to Graves' ophthalmopathy. V is TRBV10-3 and J is TRBJ2-3, with 7 bases fitting TRBD2. The CDR3 sequence: CAISEWEGSADTQYF. DNA for the CDR3: TGTGCCATCAGTGAGTGGGAGGGGTCGGCAGATACGCAGTATTTT.